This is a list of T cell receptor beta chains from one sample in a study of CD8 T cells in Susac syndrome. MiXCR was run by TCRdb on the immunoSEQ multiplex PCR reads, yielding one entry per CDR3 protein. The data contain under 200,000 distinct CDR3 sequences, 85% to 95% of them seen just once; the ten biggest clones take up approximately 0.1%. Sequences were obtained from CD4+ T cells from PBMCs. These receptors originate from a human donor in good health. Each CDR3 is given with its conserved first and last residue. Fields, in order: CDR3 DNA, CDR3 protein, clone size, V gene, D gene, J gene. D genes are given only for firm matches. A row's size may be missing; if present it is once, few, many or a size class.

CDR3nt: TGTGCCAGCAGCCTCTCGACAGGGACCGGGGAGCTGTTTTTT
CDR3aa: CASSLSTGTGELFF
abundance: NA
v_gene: TRBV11-2
d_gene: TRBD1
j_gene: TRBJ2-2

CDR3nt: TGTGCCAGCAGCGAGCAACGCATTGGCAATCAGCCCCAGCATTTT
CDR3aa: CASSEQRIGNQPQHF
abundance: NA
v_gene: TRBV7-9
d_gene: NA
j_gene: TRBJ1-5

CDR3nt: TGTGCCAGCAGCTTCGGACCGATCAACGAGCAGTACTTC
CDR3aa: CASSFGPINEQYF
abundance: NA
v_gene: TRBV11-2
d_gene: NA
j_gene: TRBJ2-7

CDR3nt: TGTGCCAGCTCAGTACAGGGTTCACAGCCCCAGCATTTT
CDR3aa: CASSVQGSQPQHF
abundance: NA
v_gene: TRBV18
d_gene: NA
j_gene: TRBJ1-5

CDR3nt: TGCGCCAGCAGCCGGATGGCAGGTGCCGGGGAGCTGTTTTTT
CDR3aa: CASSRMAGAGELFF
abundance: NA
v_gene: TRBV5-1
d_gene: NA
j_gene: TRBJ2-2

CDR3nt: TGTGCCACGACTACAGGGAACGGGGAGCTGTTTTTT
CDR3aa: CATTTGNGELFF
abundance: NA
v_gene: TRBV24-1
d_gene: NA
j_gene: TRBJ2-2

CDR3nt: TGTGCCAGCAGCCCGCGGGGGGGCTACGACGAGCAGTACTTC
CDR3aa: CASSPRGGYDEQYF
abundance: NA
v_gene: TRBV3-1
d_gene: TRBD2
j_gene: TRBJ2-7

CDR3nt: TGCAGTGCCGGGACAGGGGCCGGGGTAGAGCAGTACTTC
CDR3aa: CSAGTGAGVEQYF
abundance: NA
v_gene: TRBV20-1
d_gene: TRBD1
j_gene: TRBJ2-7

CDR3nt: TGTGCCAGCAGCCAATGGGGACTAGCGGGGAACAATGAGCAGTTCTTC
CDR3aa: CASSQWGLAGNNEQFF
abundance: NA
v_gene: TRBV3-1
d_gene: TRBD2
j_gene: TRBJ2-1

CDR3nt: TGTGCCAGCAGTTCGACTAATCAGCCCCAGCATTTT
CDR3aa: CASSSTNQPQHF
abundance: few
v_gene: TRBV28
d_gene: NA
j_gene: TRBJ1-5

CDR3nt: TGCAGCGTTGAAGGGGGGTTGACTAGCGGGAGGGCAGGTTGGGAGACCCAGTACTTC
CDR3aa: CSVEGGLTSGRAGWETQYF
abundance: NA
v_gene: TRBV29-1
d_gene: TRBD2
j_gene: TRBJ2-5

CDR3nt: TGTGCCAGTAGTATAGACCTCACTGAAGCTTTCTTT
CDR3aa: CASSIDLTEAFF
abundance: NA
v_gene: TRBV19
d_gene: NA
j_gene: TRBJ1-1

CDR3nt: TGCAGTGCTAGCTTCGGGACAACGCTAGCTAGCACAGATACGCAGTATTTT
CDR3aa: CSASFGTTLASTDTQYF
abundance: NA
v_gene: TRBV20-1
d_gene: NA
j_gene: TRBJ2-3

CDR3nt: TGTGCCACCAGTGCCCGACCCACCGGGGAGCTGTTTTTT
CDR3aa: CATSARPTGELFF
abundance: NA
v_gene: TRBV24-1
d_gene: NA
j_gene: TRBJ2-2

CDR3nt: TGTGCCAGCAGCCAAGATCGGTTGCTAGTCGGTGAGCAGTTCTTC
CDR3aa: CASSQDRLLVGEQFF
abundance: NA
v_gene: TRBV3-1
d_gene: NA
j_gene: TRBJ2-1

CDR3nt: TGCGCCAGCAGTGAGGCAGGATACGGGGAGCTGTTTTTT
CDR3aa: CASSEAGYGELFF
abundance: NA
v_gene: TRBV10-2
d_gene: NA
j_gene: TRBJ2-2

CDR3nt: TGTGCCAGCAGCCAAAACGCTCCGGCCGGACTTCTCTACGAGCAGTACTTC
CDR3aa: CASSQNAPAGLLYEQYF
abundance: NA
v_gene: TRBV4-2
d_gene: NA
j_gene: TRBJ2-7

CDR3nt: TGTGCCAGCAGCTTAGGGGGGGCCTCAGATACGCAGTATTTT
CDR3aa: CASSLGGASDTQYF
abundance: NA
v_gene: TRBV7-3
d_gene: NA
j_gene: TRBJ2-3

CDR3nt: TGCAGTGCTTGGACCGGCAATCAGCCCCAGCATTTT
CDR3aa: CSAWTGNQPQHF
abundance: NA
v_gene: TRBV20-1
d_gene: NA
j_gene: TRBJ1-5

CDR3nt: TGTGCCAGCAGCCAGGAAGGACTCTGGAATTCACCCCTCCACTTT
CDR3aa: CASSQEGLWNSPLHF
abundance: NA
v_gene: TRBV3-1
d_gene: NA
j_gene: TRBJ1-6

CDR3nt: TGTGCCAGCAGCCTTTCCTTCGCTGGGGAGACCCAGTACTTC
CDR3aa: CASSLSFAGETQYF
abundance: NA
v_gene: TRBV7-2
d_gene: NA
j_gene: TRBJ2-5

CDR3nt: TGTGCCAGCAGCTTGGGCATGACCTACGAGCAGTACTTC
CDR3aa: CASSLGMTYEQYF
abundance: NA
v_gene: TRBV5-4
d_gene: NA
j_gene: TRBJ2-7

CDR3nt: TGTGCCAGCAGCCAATCCACAGGGACAGATACGCAGTATTTT
CDR3aa: CASSQSTGTDTQYF
abundance: NA
v_gene: TRBV7-9
d_gene: NA
j_gene: TRBJ2-3

CDR3nt: TGTGCCAGCACTCGACAGTATGGCTACACCTTC
CDR3aa: CASTRQYGYTF
abundance: NA
v_gene: TRBV12-3/TRBV12-4
d_gene: NA
j_gene: TRBJ1-2

CDR3nt: TGCAGCGTTAAAATGAGCGGGCGTCAGGACATTCAGTACTTC
CDR3aa: CSVKMSGRQDIQYF
abundance: NA
v_gene: TRBV29-1
d_gene: NA
j_gene: TRBJ2-4

CDR3nt: TGCAGCGTTGAAGCGCTAGCGGGTCCCTACGAGCAGTACTTC
CDR3aa: CSVEALAGPYEQYF
abundance: NA
v_gene: TRBV29-1
d_gene: TRBD2
j_gene: TRBJ2-7

CDR3nt: TGTGCCAGCTCATCTCCGGGACAGCTTAATGAAAAACTGTTTTTT
CDR3aa: CASSSPGQLNEKLFF
abundance: NA
v_gene: TRBV18
d_gene: TRBD1
j_gene: TRBJ1-4

CDR3nt: TGTGCCTGGAGTGTGTTGGCACCCGACACAGATACGCAGTATTTT
CDR3aa: CAWSVLAPDTDTQYF
abundance: NA
v_gene: TRBV30
d_gene: NA
j_gene: TRBJ2-3

CDR3nt: TGTGCCAGCAGCTCAGGAGTTCAGACCTACGAGCAGTACTTC
CDR3aa: CASSSGVQTYEQYF
abundance: NA
v_gene: TRBV3-1
d_gene: NA
j_gene: TRBJ2-7

CDR3nt: TGTGCCAGCAGCCCCCCCTGGGAAGTGGAGTACGAGCAGTACTTC
CDR3aa: CASSPPWEVEYEQYF
abundance: NA
v_gene: TRBV7-9
d_gene: NA
j_gene: TRBJ2-7

CDR3nt: TGTGCCACCAGTATGTGGGGGACAAACATTCAGTACTTC
CDR3aa: CATSMWGTNIQYF
abundance: NA
v_gene: TRBV24-1
d_gene: NA
j_gene: TRBJ2-4

CDR3nt: TGCGCCAGCAGCTTGCAGTCCTACGAGCAGTACTTC
CDR3aa: CASSLQSYEQYF
abundance: NA
v_gene: TRBV5-1
d_gene: NA
j_gene: TRBJ2-7

CDR3nt: TGTGCCAGCAGCGGCGGGCCAGGGTTTGGAGGCTACAATGAGCAGTTCTTC
CDR3aa: CASSGGPGFGGYNEQFF
abundance: NA
v_gene: TRBV11-2
d_gene: NA
j_gene: TRBJ2-1

CDR3nt: TGTGCCAGCAGCCCCGGCTACCTCCGAGGCAATGAGCAGTTCTTC
CDR3aa: CASSPGYLRGNEQFF
abundance: NA
v_gene: TRBV6-4
d_gene: NA
j_gene: TRBJ2-1

CDR3nt: TGTGCCAGCAGCCTCCAAACAGATACGCAGTATTTT
CDR3aa: CASSLQTDTQYF
abundance: NA
v_gene: TRBV3-1
d_gene: NA
j_gene: TRBJ2-3

CDR3nt: TGTGCCAGCAGCTTCCGGGGACAGGGGACAGATACGCAGTATTTT
CDR3aa: CASSFRGQGTDTQYF
abundance: NA
v_gene: TRBV11-2
d_gene: TRBD1
j_gene: TRBJ2-3

CDR3nt: TGCGCCAGCAGCCCGTGGTCCTACAATGAGCAGTTCTTC
CDR3aa: CASSPWSYNEQFF
abundance: NA
v_gene: TRBV5-1
d_gene: NA
j_gene: TRBJ2-1

CDR3nt: TGTGCCAGCCGGGGCGGGAGAGGGAGCACAGATACGCAGTATTTT
CDR3aa: CASRGGRGSTDTQYF
abundance: NA
v_gene: TRBV9
d_gene: TRBD2
j_gene: TRBJ2-3

CDR3nt: TGTGCCAGCAGCGTAGATGTAGATACGCAGTATTTT
CDR3aa: CASSVDVDTQYF
abundance: once
v_gene: TRBV9
d_gene: NA
j_gene: TRBJ2-3

CDR3nt: TGTGCCAGCAGCGTAGACGGGGGGTCCTACAATGAGCAGTTCTTC
CDR3aa: CASSVDGGSYNEQFF
abundance: NA
v_gene: TRBV9
d_gene: TRBD2
j_gene: TRBJ2-1

CDR3nt: TGTGCCAGTAGTTTGTCCGCCTCCTTGGACCGGGGCTACACCTTC
CDR3aa: CASSLSASLDRGYTF
abundance: NA
v_gene: TRBV19
d_gene: NA
j_gene: TRBJ1-2

CDR3nt: TGTGCCAGCAGTGACCCGCCCCCCAATGAGCAGTTCTTC
CDR3aa: CASSDPPPNEQFF
abundance: NA
v_gene: TRBV25-1
d_gene: NA
j_gene: TRBJ2-1

CDR3nt: TGTGCCAGCCTAGCGGGAGGAGCAGATACGCAGTATTTT
CDR3aa: CASLAGGADTQYF
abundance: NA
v_gene: TRBV25-1
d_gene: TRBD2
j_gene: TRBJ2-3

CDR3nt: TGTGCCAGCAGCTTAGGTCTTCCAGGTTTGGGGGGCTACACCTTC
CDR3aa: CASSLGLPGLGGYTF
abundance: NA
v_gene: TRBV7-2
d_gene: NA
j_gene: TRBJ1-2

CDR3nt: TGTGCCACCAGCAGATCCCCGGGACAGGGGAATGAGCAGTTCTTC
CDR3aa: CATSRSPGQGNEQFF
abundance: NA
v_gene: TRBV15
d_gene: TRBD1
j_gene: TRBJ2-1

CDR3nt: TGCGCCAGCAGCCAAGGAACGGGAATCGTTAATGAGCAGTTCTTC
CDR3aa: CASSQGTGIVNEQFF
abundance: once
v_gene: TRBV4-1
d_gene: NA
j_gene: TRBJ2-1

CDR3nt: TGTGCCAGCAAGCAGACAGGAGTCTACGAGCAGTACTTC
CDR3aa: CASKQTGVYEQYF
abundance: NA
v_gene: TRBV2
d_gene: NA
j_gene: TRBJ2-7

CDR3nt: TGTGCCAGCTCACCACAAACAGGGTTAGGAGGCTACACCTTC
CDR3aa: CASSPQTGLGGYTF
abundance: NA
v_gene: TRBV18
d_gene: NA
j_gene: TRBJ1-2

CDR3nt: TGCGCCAGCAGCTTACAATCATACGGGAATGAGCAGTTCTTC
CDR3aa: CASSLQSYGNEQFF
abundance: NA
v_gene: TRBV5-1
d_gene: NA
j_gene: TRBJ2-1

CDR3nt: TGCAGTGCCCCTAGGACAGTCTGGGGCTACACCTTC
CDR3aa: CSAPRTVWGYTF
abundance: NA
v_gene: TRBV20-1
d_gene: NA
j_gene: TRBJ1-2

CDR3nt: TGTGCCAGCTCAAGGACACCAAGCTCCTACAATGAGCAGTTCTTC
CDR3aa: CASSRTPSSYNEQFF
abundance: NA
v_gene: TRBV18
d_gene: NA
j_gene: TRBJ2-1

CDR3nt: TGCAGCCCGGGGTCCTACAATGAGCAGTTCTTC
CDR3aa: CSPGSYNEQFF
abundance: NA
v_gene: TRBV29-1
d_gene: NA
j_gene: TRBJ2-1

CDR3nt: TGCAGTGCTAGAGATGTTCAGTATACTTTTACCTCGGCCAAAAACATTCAGTACTTC
CDR3aa: CSARDVQYTFTSAKNIQYF
abundance: once
v_gene: TRBV20-1
d_gene: NA
j_gene: TRBJ2-4

CDR3nt: TGCAGCGTTCAGACTACAGCGCCGGCTTTCTTT
CDR3aa: CSVQTTAPAFF
abundance: NA
v_gene: TRBV29-1
d_gene: NA
j_gene: TRBJ1-1

CDR3nt: TGCGCCAGCAGCTTGTCCGCGAGCTCCTACGAGCAGTACTTC
CDR3aa: CASSLSASSYEQYF
abundance: once
v_gene: TRBV5-1
d_gene: NA
j_gene: TRBJ2-7